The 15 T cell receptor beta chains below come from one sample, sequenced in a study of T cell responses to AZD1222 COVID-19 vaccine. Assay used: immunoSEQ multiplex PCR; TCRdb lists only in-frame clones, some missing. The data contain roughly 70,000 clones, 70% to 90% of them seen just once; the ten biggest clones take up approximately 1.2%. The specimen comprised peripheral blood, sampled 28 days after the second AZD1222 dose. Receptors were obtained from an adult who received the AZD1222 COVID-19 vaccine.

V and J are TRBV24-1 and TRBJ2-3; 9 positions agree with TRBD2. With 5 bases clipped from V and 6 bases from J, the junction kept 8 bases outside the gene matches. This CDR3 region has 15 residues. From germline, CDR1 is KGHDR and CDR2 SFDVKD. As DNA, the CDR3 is TGTGCCACCAGTGCCCCGGGACTAGCAGGGGATACGCAGTATTTT. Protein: CATSAPGLAGDTQYF.

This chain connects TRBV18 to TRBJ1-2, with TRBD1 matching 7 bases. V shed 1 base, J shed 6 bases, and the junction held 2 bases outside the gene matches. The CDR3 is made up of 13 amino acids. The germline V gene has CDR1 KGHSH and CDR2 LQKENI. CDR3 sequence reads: CASSPQGADGYTF. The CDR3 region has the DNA TGTGCCAGCTCACCACAGGGGGCGGATGGCTACACCTTC.

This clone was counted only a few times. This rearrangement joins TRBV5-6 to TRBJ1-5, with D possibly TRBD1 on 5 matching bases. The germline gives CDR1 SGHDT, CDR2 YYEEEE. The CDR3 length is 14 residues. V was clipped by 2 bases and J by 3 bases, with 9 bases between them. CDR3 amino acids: CASSFDRDNQPQHF. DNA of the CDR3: TGTGCCAGCAGCTTCGACAGAGACAATCAGCCCCAGCATTTT.

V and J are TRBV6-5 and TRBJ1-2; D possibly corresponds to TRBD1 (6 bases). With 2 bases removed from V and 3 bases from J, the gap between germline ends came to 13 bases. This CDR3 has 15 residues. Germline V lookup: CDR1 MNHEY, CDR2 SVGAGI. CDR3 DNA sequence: TGTGCCAGCAGTTACGGGGGGGCTGGGGACTATGGCTACACCTTC. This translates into CASSYGGAGDYGYTF.

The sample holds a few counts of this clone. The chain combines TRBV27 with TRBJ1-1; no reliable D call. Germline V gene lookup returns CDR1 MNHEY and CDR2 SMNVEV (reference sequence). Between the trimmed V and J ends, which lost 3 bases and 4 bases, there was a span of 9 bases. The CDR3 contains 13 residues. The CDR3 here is CASSFNGLTEAFF. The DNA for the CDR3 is TGTGCCAGCAGTTTCAACGGCCTCACTGAAGCTTTCTTT.

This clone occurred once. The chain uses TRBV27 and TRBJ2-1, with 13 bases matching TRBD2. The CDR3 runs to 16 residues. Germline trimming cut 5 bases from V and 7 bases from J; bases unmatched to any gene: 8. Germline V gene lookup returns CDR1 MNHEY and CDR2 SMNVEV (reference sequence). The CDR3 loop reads CASSPVGTSGTNEQFF. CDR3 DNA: TGTGCCAGCAGTCCCGTAGGGACTAGCGGGACAAATGAGCAGTTCTTC.

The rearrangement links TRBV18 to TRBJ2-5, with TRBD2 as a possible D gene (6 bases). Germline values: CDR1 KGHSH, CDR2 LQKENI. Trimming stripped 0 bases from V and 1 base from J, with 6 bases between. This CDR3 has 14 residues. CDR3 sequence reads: CASSPPAGQETQYF. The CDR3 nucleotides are TGTGCCAGCTCACCACCAGCGGGCCAAGAGACCCAGTACTTC.

CDR3 amino acids: CASKQGVSQPQHF. The CDR3 DNA reads TGTGCCAGCAAACAGGGGGTGTCGCAGCCCCAGCATTTT. The rearrangement links TRBV12-3 or TRBV12-4 to TRBJ1-5, with 8 nucleotides matching TRBD1. Trimming took 7 bases from V and 7 from J; bases not matched to a gene: 6. The CDR3 is 13 residues long.

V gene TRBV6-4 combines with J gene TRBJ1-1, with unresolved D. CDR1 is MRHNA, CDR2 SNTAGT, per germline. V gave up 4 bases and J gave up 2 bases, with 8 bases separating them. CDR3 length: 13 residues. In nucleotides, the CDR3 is TGTGCCAGCAGTGTTGAAGGAAACACTGAAGCTTTCTTT. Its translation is CASSVEGNTEAFF.

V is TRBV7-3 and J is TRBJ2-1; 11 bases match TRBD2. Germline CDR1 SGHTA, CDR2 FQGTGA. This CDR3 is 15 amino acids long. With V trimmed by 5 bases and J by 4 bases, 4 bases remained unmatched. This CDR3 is CASSGTSGPYNEQFF. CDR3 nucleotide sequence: TGTGCCAGCAGCGGGACTAGCGGACCATACAATGAGCAGTTCTTC.

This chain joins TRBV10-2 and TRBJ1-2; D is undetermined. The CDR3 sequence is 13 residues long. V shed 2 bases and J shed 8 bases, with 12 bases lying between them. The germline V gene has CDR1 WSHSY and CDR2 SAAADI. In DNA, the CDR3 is TGCGCCAGCAGTGAGGACCTGACCGGGGGCTACACCTTC. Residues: CASSEDLTGGYTF.

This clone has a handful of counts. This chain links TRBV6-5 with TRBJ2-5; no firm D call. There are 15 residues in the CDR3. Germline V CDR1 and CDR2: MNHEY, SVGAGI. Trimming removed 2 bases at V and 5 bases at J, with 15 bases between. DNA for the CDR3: TGTGCCAGCAGTTACCAGAATCCCCCAATTGAGACCCAGTACTTC. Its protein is CASSYQNPPIETQYF.

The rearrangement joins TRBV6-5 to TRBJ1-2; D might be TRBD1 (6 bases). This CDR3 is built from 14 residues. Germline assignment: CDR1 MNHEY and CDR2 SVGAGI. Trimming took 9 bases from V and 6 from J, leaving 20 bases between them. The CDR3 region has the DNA TGTGCCAGTACCCAGACAGGATCGCTCAATGGCTACACCTTC. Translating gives CASTQTGSLNGYTF.

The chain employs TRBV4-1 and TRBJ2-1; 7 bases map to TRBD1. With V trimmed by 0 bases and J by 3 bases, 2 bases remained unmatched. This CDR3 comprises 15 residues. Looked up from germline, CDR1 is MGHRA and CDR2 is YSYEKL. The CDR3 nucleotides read TGCGCCAGCAGCCAAGACAACAGGGGCTACAATGAGCAGTTCTTC. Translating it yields CASSQDNRGYNEQFF.

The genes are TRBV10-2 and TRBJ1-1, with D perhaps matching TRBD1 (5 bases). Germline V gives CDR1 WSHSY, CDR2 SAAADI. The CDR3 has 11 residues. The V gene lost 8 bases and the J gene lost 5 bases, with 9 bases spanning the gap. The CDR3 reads CASGAGTEAFF. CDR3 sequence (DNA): TGCGCCAGCGGGGCAGGGACTGAAGCTTTCTTT.